In its sample, the clone carrying this T cell receptor (beta chain) was seen many times. The antigen remains undetermined. The entry originates in a study of T cell repertoires in cytomegalovirus infection. Study information: CMV infection plus the matching HLA type was flagged by public TCR beta signatures.

MiXCR, applied by TCRdb to the reads, yields one record per CDR3 protein. The sample yields hundreds of thousands of distinct CDR3 sequences, about 24% seen once. Germline CDR1 WSHSY, CDR2 SAAADI. The germline V and J ends were trimmed by 8 bases and 1 base, with 8 bases remaining between them. There are 12 residues in the CDR3. Study results and caveats: Accumulated public TCR beta family frequency recognized individuals carrying CMV together with the relevant HLA. HLA-C-restricted CMV-specific TCR beta clonotypes were dominant in the ex vivo response.

The sequencing sample was made of CD8+ T cells from PBMCs. The chain recombines TRBV10-2 with TRBJ1-1; tentative D call: TRBD1 (5 bases). This sequence originates from a human donor in good health (CMV status not recorded). Some clones in this sample may be carry-over from other donors' samples. Written as DNA, the CDR3 is TGCGCCAGCGGGGGAGGGAACACTGAAGCTTTCTTT. Translated: CASGGGNTEAFF.